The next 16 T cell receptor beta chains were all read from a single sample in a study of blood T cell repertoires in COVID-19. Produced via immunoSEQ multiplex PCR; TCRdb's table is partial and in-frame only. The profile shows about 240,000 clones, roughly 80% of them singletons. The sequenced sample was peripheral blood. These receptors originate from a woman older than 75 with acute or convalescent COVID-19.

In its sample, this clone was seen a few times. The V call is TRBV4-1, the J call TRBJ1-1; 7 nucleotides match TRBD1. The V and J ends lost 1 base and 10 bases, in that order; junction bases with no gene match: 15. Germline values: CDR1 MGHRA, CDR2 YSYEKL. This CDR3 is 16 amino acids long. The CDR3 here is CASSQVSSGTENGAFF. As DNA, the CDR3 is TGCGCCAGCAGCCAAGTGTCCTCCGGGACAGAGAACGGAGCTTTCTTT.

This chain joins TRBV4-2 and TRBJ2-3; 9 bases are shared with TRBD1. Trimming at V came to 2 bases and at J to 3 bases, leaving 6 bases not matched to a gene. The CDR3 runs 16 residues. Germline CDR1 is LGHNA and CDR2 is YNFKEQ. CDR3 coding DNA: TGTGCCAGCAGCCAACAACAGGGGGCAGGAACAGATACGCAGTATTTT. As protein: CASSQQQGAGTDTQYF.

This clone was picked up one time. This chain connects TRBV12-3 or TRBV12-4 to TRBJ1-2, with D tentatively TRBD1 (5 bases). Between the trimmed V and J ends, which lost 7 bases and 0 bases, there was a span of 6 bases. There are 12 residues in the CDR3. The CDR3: CASKTANYGYTF. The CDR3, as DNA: TGTGCCAGCAAGACAGCTAACTATGGCTACACCTTC.

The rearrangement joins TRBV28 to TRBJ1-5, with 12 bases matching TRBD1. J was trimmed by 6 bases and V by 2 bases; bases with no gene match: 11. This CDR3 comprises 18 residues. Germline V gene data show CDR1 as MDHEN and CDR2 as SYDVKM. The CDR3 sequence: CASSLGTGGVEGAQPQHF. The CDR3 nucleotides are TGTGCCAGCAGTTTAGGGACAGGGGGCGTCGAGGGTGCTCAGCCCCAGCATTTT.

The CDR3 sequence is CASSPGGAGNTIYF. For the CDR3, the DNA is TGTGCCAGCAGTCCAGGGGGAGCGGGAAACACCATATATTTT. This chain joins TRBV6-6 and TRBJ1-3, with TRBD1 matching over 7 bases. V lost 5 bases, J lost 4 bases, and 5 bases stayed unmatched. This CDR3 spans 14 amino acids. The germline V gene encodes CDR1 MNHNY and CDR2 SVGAGI (reference sequence).

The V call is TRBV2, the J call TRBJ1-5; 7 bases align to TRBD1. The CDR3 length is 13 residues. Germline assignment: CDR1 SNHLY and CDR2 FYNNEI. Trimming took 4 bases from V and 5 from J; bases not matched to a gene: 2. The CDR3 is CASSGRGDQPQHF. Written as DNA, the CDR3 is TGTGCCAGCAGTGGCAGGGGGGATCAGCCCCAGCATTTT. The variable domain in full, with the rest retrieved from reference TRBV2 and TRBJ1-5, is EPEVTQTPSHQVTQMGQEVILRCVPISNHLYFYWYRQILGQKVEFLVSFYNNEISEKSEIFDDQFSVERPDGSNFTLKIRSTKLEDSAMYFCASSGRGDQPQHFGDGTRLSIL.

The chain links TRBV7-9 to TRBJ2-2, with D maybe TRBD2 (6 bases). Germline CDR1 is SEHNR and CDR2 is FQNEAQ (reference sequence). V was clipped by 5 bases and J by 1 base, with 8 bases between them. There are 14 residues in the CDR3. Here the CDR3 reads CASSVGGNTGELFF. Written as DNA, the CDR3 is TGTGCCAGCAGCGTCGGGGGGAACACCGGGGAGCTGTTTTTT.

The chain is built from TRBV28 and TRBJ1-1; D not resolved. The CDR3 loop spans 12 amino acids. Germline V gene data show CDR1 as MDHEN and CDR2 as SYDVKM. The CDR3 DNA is TGTACCTCCGCAGGTGAGCCACATGAAGCTTTCTTT. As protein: CTSAGEPHEAFF.

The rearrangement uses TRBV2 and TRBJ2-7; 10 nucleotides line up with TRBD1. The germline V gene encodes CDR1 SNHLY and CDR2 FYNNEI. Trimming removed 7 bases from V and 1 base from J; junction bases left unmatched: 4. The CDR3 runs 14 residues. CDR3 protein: CASTMGQGSYEQYF. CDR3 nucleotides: TGTGCCAGCACTATGGGACAGGGGTCCTACGAGCAGTACTTC.

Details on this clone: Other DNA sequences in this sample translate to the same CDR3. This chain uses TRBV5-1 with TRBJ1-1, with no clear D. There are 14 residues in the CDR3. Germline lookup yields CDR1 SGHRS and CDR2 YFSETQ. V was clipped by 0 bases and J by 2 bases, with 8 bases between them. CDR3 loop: CASSLAGRNTEAFF. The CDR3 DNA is TGCGCCAGCAGCTTGGCTGGCAGAAACACTGAAGCTTTCTTT.

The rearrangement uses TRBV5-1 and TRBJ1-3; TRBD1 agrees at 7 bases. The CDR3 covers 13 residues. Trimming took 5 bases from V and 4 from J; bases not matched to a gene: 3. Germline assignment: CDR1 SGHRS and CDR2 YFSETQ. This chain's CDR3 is CASRGRGGNTIYF. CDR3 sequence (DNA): TGCGCCAGCAGAGGCAGGGGGGGAAACACCATATATTTT. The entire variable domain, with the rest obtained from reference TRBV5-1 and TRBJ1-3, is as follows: KAGVTQTPRYLIKTRGQQVTLSCSPISGHRSVSWYQQTPGQGLQFLFEYFSETQRNKGNFPGRFSGRQFSNSRSEMNVSTLELGDSALYLCASRGRGGNTIYFGEGSWLTVV.

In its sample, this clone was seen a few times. The CDR3 loop is CASCPSAGDSQPQHF. Written as DNA, the CDR3 is TGTGCCAGCTGTCCCAGCGCAGGGGATAGTCAGCCCCAGCATTTT. The chain links TRBV6-5 to TRBJ1-5; maybe TRBD1 (6 bases). Looked up from germline, CDR1 is MNHEY and CDR2 is SVGAGI. The V end lost 8 bases, the J end lost 6 bases, and 20 bases lay between the germline ends. The CDR3 covers 15 residues.

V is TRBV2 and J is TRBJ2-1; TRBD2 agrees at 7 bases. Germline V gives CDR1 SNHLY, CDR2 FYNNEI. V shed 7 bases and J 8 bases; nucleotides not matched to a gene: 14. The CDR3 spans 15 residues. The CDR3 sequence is CASTTGTTGSYEQFF. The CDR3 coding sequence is TGTGCCAGCACCACCGGGACTACCGGAAGCTATGAGCAGTTCTTC. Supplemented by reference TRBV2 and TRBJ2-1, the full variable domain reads EPEVTQTPSHQVTQMGQEVILRCVPISNHLYFYWYRQILGQKVEFLVSFYNNEISEKSEIFDDQFSVERPDGSNFTLKIRSTKLEDSAMYFCASTTGTTGSYEQFFGPGTRLTVL.

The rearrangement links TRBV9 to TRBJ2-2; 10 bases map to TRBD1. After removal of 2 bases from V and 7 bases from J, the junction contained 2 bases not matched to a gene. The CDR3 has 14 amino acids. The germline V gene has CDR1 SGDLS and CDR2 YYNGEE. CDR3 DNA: TGTGCCAGCAGCGTCGACAGGGGGCACGGGGAGCTGTTTTTT. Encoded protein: CASSVDRGHGELFF.

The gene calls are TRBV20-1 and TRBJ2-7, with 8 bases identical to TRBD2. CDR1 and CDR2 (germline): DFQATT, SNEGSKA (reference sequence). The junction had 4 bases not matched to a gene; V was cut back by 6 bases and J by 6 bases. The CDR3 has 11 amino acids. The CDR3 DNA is TGCAGTGCCCTCGGGGGGGTCGAGCAGTACTTC. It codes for CSALGGVEQYF.

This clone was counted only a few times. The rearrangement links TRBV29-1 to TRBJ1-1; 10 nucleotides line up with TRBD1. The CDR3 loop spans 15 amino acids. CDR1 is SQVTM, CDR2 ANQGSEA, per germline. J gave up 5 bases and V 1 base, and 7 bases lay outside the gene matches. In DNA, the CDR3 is TGCAGCGTTGAAGGGGACAGGGGACGGGCAACTGAAGCTTTCTTT. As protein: CSVEGDRGRATEAFF.